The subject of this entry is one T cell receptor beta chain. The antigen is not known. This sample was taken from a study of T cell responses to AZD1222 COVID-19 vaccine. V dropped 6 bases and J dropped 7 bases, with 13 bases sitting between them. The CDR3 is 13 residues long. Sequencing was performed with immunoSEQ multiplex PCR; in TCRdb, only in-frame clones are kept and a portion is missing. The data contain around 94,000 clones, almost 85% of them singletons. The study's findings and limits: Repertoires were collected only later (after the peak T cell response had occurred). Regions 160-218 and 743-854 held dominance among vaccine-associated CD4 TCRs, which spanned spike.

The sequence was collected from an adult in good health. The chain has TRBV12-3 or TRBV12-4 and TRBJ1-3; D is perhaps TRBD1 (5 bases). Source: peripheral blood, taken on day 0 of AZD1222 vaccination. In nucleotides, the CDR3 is TGTGCCAGCAGCCGGGGACGTCGGAACACCATATATTTT. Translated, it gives CASSRGRRNTIYF.